The next 22 T cell receptor beta chains were all read from a single sample in a study of Graves' ophthalmopathy and Graves' hyperthyroidism. RNA transcripts provided the template for amplifying TCR beta CDR3 regions. The library came from an HTBI-primed first-round RT-PCR and a second-round multiplex PCR. From the multiplex PCR reads, TCRdb called clonotypes with MiXCR, one entry per CDR3 protein. The sample contains 660,000 or so distinct CDR3 sequences, about two fifths of which appear only once. The specimen was peripheral blood. The origin of the receptors is an adult man with Graves' ophthalmopathy.

A note on this clonotype: One end of the junction fails to match germline, which may point to a read error. The chain links TRBV19 to TRBJ2-5; TRBD2 is a possible D gene (6 bases). Germline loops: CDR1 LNHDA, CDR2 SQIVND (reference sequence). The CDR3 length is 14 residues. The CDR3 region is CASSMTRGEEIQYF. In DNA form, the CDR3 reads TGTGCCAGTAGTATGACGCGGGGTGAAGAGATCCAGTACTTC.

This clonotype showed up many times. V is TRBV2 and J is TRBJ2-7, with TRBD1 matching over 9 bases. With V trimmed by 6 bases and J by 3 bases, 12 bases remained unmatched. The CDR3 runs 16 residues. Germline lookup yields CDR1 SNHLY and CDR2 FYNNEI. CDR3 bases: TGTGCCAGCAGCCCGGCCGGGACAGGGATGTACTACGAGCAGTACTTC. Residues: CASSPAGTGMYYEQYF.

Comment on this clonotype: The junction shows a germline mismatch at one end, possibly a read error. J is TRBJ1-1 and V is TRBV7-9, with 10 bases identical to TRBD1. The CDR3 is 14 amino acids. The germline gives CDR1 SEHNR, CDR2 FQNEAQ (reference sequence). The CDR3: CAGSRGTGDTEAFF. The CDR3 region has the DNA TGTGCCGGCAGCCGTGGGACAGGGGACACTGAAGCTTTCTTT.

There are many counts of this clonotype. The chain links TRBV19 to TRBJ1-1; weak D call: TRBD1 (6 bases). Trimming removed 9 bases at V and 1 base at J, with 12 bases between. This CDR3 spans 13 amino acids. The V gene's germline CDR1 is LNHDA and CDR2 SQIVND (reference sequence). CDR3: CASSQQGNTEAFF. The CDR3 nucleotides read TGTGCCAGCAGCCAACAGGGGAACACTGAAGCTTTCTTT.

This chain uses TRBV9 with TRBJ1-2; 7 bases map to TRBD1. Germline V CDR1 and CDR2: SGDLS, YYNGEE. The J segment lost 8 bases and the V segment lost 4 bases, leaving 14 bases of the junction unmatched. The CDR3 loop spans 15 amino acids. The CDR3 nucleotides read TGTGCCAGCAGCCCGGGAAACGAACGACAGGGCGGCTACACCTTC. It specifies CASSPGNERQGGYTF.

DNA for the CDR3: TGTGCCAGTAGTATAGACCGGGGGTTGAACACTGAAGCTTTCTTT. Its protein is CASSIDRGLNTEAFF. The genes are TRBV19 and TRBJ1-1; tentatively, D is TRBD1 (5 bases). The V and J ends lost 0 bases and 0 bases respectively, with 8 bases between them. The CDR3 runs to 15 residues. Per the germline V gene, CDR1 is LNHDA and CDR2 is SQIVND (reference sequence).

This clonotype was recorded at least ten times. The rearrangement links TRBV9 to TRBJ2-5, with 13 bases fitting TRBD2. The germline V gene encodes CDR1 SGDLS and CDR2 YYNGEE. V lost 1 base, J lost 4 bases, and 4 bases stayed unmatched. This CDR3 spans 16 amino acids. CDR3 DNA sequence: TGTGCCAGCAGCGTAACTAGCGGGGGGGCACGAGAGACCCAGTACTTC. Its protein is CASSVTSGGARETQYF.

This clonotype was seen only a few times. This sequence joins TRBV4-2 and TRBJ2-6, with D possibly being TRBD2 (5 bases). Between the trimmed V and J ends, which lost 1 base and 2 bases, there was a span of 9 bases. This CDR3 contains 16 residues. Germline V gene lookup returns CDR1 LGHNA and CDR2 YNFKEQ. For the CDR3, the DNA is TGTGCCAGCAGCCAAGGAGGGTTGACTGGGGCCAACGTCCTGACTTTC. This translates into CASSQGGLTGANVLTF.

The chain joins TRBV10-3 to TRBJ1-5, with TRBD1 matching 12 bases. The V gene end was trimmed by 0 bases and the J gene end by 13 bases; junction bases not matched to a gene: 7. This CDR3 is built from 15 residues. Per the germline V gene, CDR1 is ENHRY and CDR2 is SYGVKD. The CDR3: CAISESVGTGGNQHF. The DNA of the CDR3 is TGTGCCATCAGTGAGTCGGTCGGGACAGGGGGCAATCAGCATTTT.

This clonotype was detected many times. The chain carries TRBV25-1 and TRBJ2-3, with 7 bases identical to TRBD1. From germline, CDR1 is MGHDK and CDR2 SYGVNS. V was pared by 3 bases and J by 6 bases, with 6 bases of the junction left unmatched. The CDR3 consists of 14 residues. CDR3 residues: CASSDPTGVDTQYF. In nucleotides, the CDR3 is TGTGCCAGCAGTGATCCTACAGGGGTGGATACGCAGTATTTT.

Regarding this clonotype: A read error may be the cause here, since a much bigger clone is one base away. This sequence joins TRBV7-6 and TRBJ2-7; 10 bases map to TRBD2. This CDR3 spans 17 amino acids. Germline V gives CDR1 SGHVS, CDR2 FNYEAQ. V shed 5 bases, J shed 0 bases, and the junction held 10 bases outside the gene matches. DNA for the CDR3: TGTGCCAGCAGCGCGATACTAGCGGGATCCTCCTCCTACGAGCAGTACTTC. Translating gives CASSAILAGSSSYEQYF. Full variable domain (rest looked up from reference TRBV7-6 and TRBJ2-7): GAGVSQSPRYKVTKRGQDVALRCDPISGHVSLYWYRQALGQGPEFLTYFNYEAQQDKSGLPNDRFSAERPEGSISTLTIQRTEQRDSAMYRCASSAILAGSSSYEQYFGPGTRLTVT.

This clonotype occurred many times. The CDR3 spells CASSLGDATNEKLFF. In DNA, the CDR3 is TGTGCCAGCAGCTTAGGCGACGCAACTAATGAAAAACTGTTTTTT. The V and J genes are TRBV7-9 and TRBJ1-4; D remains ambiguous. V lost 1 base and J lost 0, with 6 bases in between. The germline V gene encodes CDR1 SEHNR and CDR2 FQNEAQ (reference sequence). CDR3 length equals 15 residues. Drawing the rest from reference TRBV7-9 and TRBJ1-4, the complete variable domain is DTGVSQNPRHKITKRGQNVTFRCDPISEHNRLYWYRQTLGQGPEFLTYFQNEAQLEKSRLLSDRFSAERPKGSFSTLEIQRTEQGDSAMYLCASSLGDATNEKLFFGSGTQLSVL.

The chain links TRBV12-3 or TRBV12-4 to TRBJ1-2; D is unclear. The CDR3 runs to 14 residues. V was cut by 6 bases and J by 4 bases, with 15 bases left in between. CDR3 sequence (DNA): TGTGCCAGCAGCCGAGGGATAAGCGGCTATGGCTACACCTTC. As protein: CASSRGISGYGYTF.

This clonotype was counted ten times or more. The gene calls are TRBV7-9 and TRBJ1-2; 9 bases align to TRBD1. The V gene end was trimmed by 6 bases and the J gene end by 3 bases; junction bases not matched to a gene: 8. Looked up from germline, CDR1 is SEHNR and CDR2 is FQNEAQ (reference sequence). The CDR3 contains 15 residues. The CDR3 sequence is CASSPGTGSYYGYTF. DNA for the CDR3: TGTGCCAGCAGTCCCGGGACAGGGAGCTACTATGGCTACACCTTC.

This clonotype was counted a few times. V and J are TRBV6-5 and TRBJ1-2; TRBD1 agrees at 7 bases. The trim removed 3 bases at V and 4 bases at J, leaving 14 bases unmatched. CDR1 is MNHEY, CDR2 SVGAGI, per germline. The CDR3 has 17 residues. CDR3 sequence (DNA): TGTGCCAGCAGTTATTACCAACAGGGGACCCCCTCCTATGGCTACACCTTC. Protein sequence: CASSYYQQGTPSYGYTF.

This clonotype was counted many times. This chain joins TRBV15 and TRBJ2-5; 13 bases are shared with TRBD2. There are 16 residues in the CDR3. The germline CDR1 and CDR2 sequences are LNHNV and YYDKDF (reference sequence). The J segment lost 3 bases and the V segment lost 5 bases, leaving 6 bases of the junction unmatched. This CDR3 reads CATSPGTSGMKETQYF. The CDR3 nucleotides read TGTGCCACCAGCCCCGGGACTAGCGGGATGAAAGAGACCCAGTACTTC.

This clonotype was recorded many times. The gene calls are TRBV10-3 and TRBJ1-4; TRBD1 aligns across 7 bases. CDR3 size: 12 residues. The J segment lost 13 bases and the V segment lost 6 bases, leaving 8 bases of the junction unmatched. CDR1 and CDR2 (germline): ENHRY, SYGVKD. CDR3 amino acids: CAIRSRQGSLFF. The CDR3, as DNA: TGTGCCATCAGGTCCCGACAGGGTTCACTGTTTTTT.

The rearrangement joins TRBV2 to TRBJ2-7; no clear D gene. The J call may not be correct, given that the DNA end is closer to TRBJ2-1. CDR1 is SNHLY, CDR2 FYNNEI, per germline. This CDR3 contains 13 residues. CDR3 sequence: CASRPATYNEQFF. The CDR3 coding sequence is TGTGCCAGCAGGCCGGCAACTTACAATGAGCAGTTCTTC.

V and J are TRBV12-3 or TRBV12-4 and TRBJ2-2, with TRBD1 matching over 10 bases. This CDR3 region has 19 residues. Trimming took 6 bases from V and 1 from J; bases not matched to a gene: 14. The CDR3 DNA sequence: TGTGCCAGCAGCCATAGCCGGGACAGGGGAGAAGTGAACACCGGGGAGCTGTTTTTT. Protein product: CASSHSRDRGEVNTGELFF.

The chain has TRBV7-9 and TRBJ1-2; TRBD1 might be the D (6 bases). CDR3 length: 15 residues. Trimming cost V 5 bases and J 4 bases, with 17 bases left between them. Germline V gives CDR1 SEHNR, CDR2 FQNEAQ (reference sequence). The CDR3 loop is CASSHTPTTGYGYTF. CDR3 DNA: TGTGCCAGCAGCCACACACCCACGACAGGCTATGGCTACACCTTC.

This clonotype was counted many times. The rearrangement joins TRBV12-3 or TRBV12-4 to TRBJ1-1; D is undetermined. Trimming left V 8 bases short and J 2 bases short, with 6 bases between. This CDR3 spans 11 amino acids. The CDR3 nucleotides are TGTGCCAGCTTAAGAAACACTGAAGCTTTCTTT. Its translation: CASLRNTEAFF.

This clonotype was recorded at least ten times. J is TRBJ2-2 and V is TRBV2, with 9 bases fitting TRBD2. Germline V gene lookup returns CDR1 SNHLY and CDR2 FYNNEI. The V and J ends lost 2 bases and 7 bases, in that order; junction bases with no gene match: 11. This CDR3 comprises 17 residues. CDR3 in amino acids: CASSELASGIKGGELFF. The CDR3 DNA reads TGTGCCAGCAGTGAATTGGCTAGCGGGATTAAGGGCGGGGAGCTGTTTTTT.